These T cell receptor beta chains were read from a single sample in a study of a mutant IDH1 vaccine in newly diagnosed glioma. Clones were read by immunoSEQ multiplex PCR, and TCRdb kept only the in-frame ones, dropping some. The sample lists tens of thousands of clones, 60% to 85% occurring once. The material sequenced was PBMCs, taken from a glioma patient treated with radiotherapy, temozolomide or both. These TCRs come from a woman aged 40 to 50 with glioma. CDR3s include the opening cysteine and the closing phenylalanine or tryptophan. A D gene is named only where the DNA matches it firmly. Clone size is given for some rows only: seen once, a few or many times, or a class if the clone is expanded.

j_call clone_size v_call d_call cdr3_nt cdr3_aa
TRBJ2-2 once TRBV7-2 TRBD1 TGTGCCAGCAGCACGCCGGGACAGGGAATCACCGGGGAGCTGTTTTTT CASSTPGQGITGELFF
TRBJ2-7 few TRBV5-1 TRBD1 TGCGCCAGCAGCACGGAGGTCCAGGGGGACTACGAGCAGTACTTC CASSTEVQGDYEQYF
TRBJ2-7 . TRBV6-1 . TGTGCCAGCAGTGACCCCTGGACAGTGAGGGGGGTGCAGTACTTC CASSDPWTVRGVQYF
TRBJ2-5 . TRBV2 . TGTGCCAGCCACAACGGAGGGGTGGTGGGAGAGACCCAGTACTTC CASHNGGVVGETQYF
TRBJ1-2 . TRBV2 TRBD1 TGTGCCAGCAGTGGAACGCCCTGGGGACAGGGGGCAGGTGGCTACACCTTC CASSGTPWGQGAGGYTF
TRBJ2-2 few TRBV5-1 . TGCGCCAGCAGCCCTGAGTCCCCTCTCACCGGGGAGCTGTTTTTT CASSPESPLTGELFF
TRBJ1-4 . TRBV15 TRBD1 TGTGCCACCAGCTCAACCCGACCGGACAGGGGCCTTGCAACTAATGAAAAACTGTTTTTT CATSSTRPDRGLATNEKLFF
TRBJ2-3 . TRBV5-1 . TGCGCCAGCAGCTTGGAAGGGGCTGGCACAGATACGCAGTATTTT CASSLEGAGTDTQYF
TRBJ1-2 . TRBV10-3 . TGTGCCATCAACGACAGGTGGCAGAACTATGGCTACACCTTC CAINDRWQNYGYTF
TRBJ1-2 . TRBV4-1 . TGCGCCAGCAGCTTCGACAGAGAGGATGGCTACACCTTC CASSFDREDGYTF